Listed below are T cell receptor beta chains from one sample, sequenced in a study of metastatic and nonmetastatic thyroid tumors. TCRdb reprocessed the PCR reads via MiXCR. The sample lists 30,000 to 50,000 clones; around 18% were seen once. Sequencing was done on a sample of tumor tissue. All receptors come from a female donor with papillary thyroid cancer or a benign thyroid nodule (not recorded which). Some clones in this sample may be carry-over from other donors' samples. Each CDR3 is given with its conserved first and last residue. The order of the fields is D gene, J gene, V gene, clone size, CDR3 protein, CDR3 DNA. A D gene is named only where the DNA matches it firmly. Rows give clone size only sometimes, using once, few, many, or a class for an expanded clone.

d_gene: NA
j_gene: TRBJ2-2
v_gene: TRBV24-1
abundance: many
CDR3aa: CATRGPTYTGELFF
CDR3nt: TGTGCCACCAGGGGCCCAACGTACACCGGGGAGCTGTTTTTT

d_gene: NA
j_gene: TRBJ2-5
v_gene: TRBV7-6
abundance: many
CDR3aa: CASSPFLAGTYQETQYF
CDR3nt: TGTGCCAGCAGCCCCTTTTTGGCGGGGACTTATCAAGAGACCCAGTACTTC

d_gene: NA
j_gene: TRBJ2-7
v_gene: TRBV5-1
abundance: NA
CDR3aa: CASSFDSYEQYF
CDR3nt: TGCGCCAGCAGCTTTGACAGCTACGAGCAGTACTTC

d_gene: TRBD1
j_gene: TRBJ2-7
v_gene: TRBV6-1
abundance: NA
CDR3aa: CASRTGYEQYF
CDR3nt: TGTGCCAGCAGGACAGGGTACGAGCAGTACTTC

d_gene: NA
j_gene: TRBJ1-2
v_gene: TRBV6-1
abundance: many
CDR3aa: CASSEGRANYGYTF
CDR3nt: TGTGCCAGCAGTGAGGGAAGGGCTAACTATGGCTACACCTTC

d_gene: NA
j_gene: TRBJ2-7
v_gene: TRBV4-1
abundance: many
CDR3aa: CASSPGSYEQYF
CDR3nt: TGCGCCAGCAGCCCAGGTTCCTACGAGCAGTACTTC

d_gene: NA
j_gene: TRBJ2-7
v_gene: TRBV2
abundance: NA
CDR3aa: CAIIQTHYEQYF
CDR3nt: TGTGCCATCATCCAGACACACTACGAGCAGTACTTC

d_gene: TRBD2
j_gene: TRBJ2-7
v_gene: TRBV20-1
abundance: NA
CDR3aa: CSAGRYYSYEQYF
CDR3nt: TGCAGTGCCGGGAGGTACTACTCCTATGAGCAGTACTTC

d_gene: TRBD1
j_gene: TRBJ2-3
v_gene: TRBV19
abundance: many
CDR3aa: CASRTTGFTDTQYF
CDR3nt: TGTGCCAGTAGAACGACAGGGTTCACAGATACGCAGTATTTT

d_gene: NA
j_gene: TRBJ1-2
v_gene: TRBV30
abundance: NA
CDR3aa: CASLGLGAGYTF
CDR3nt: TGTGCCTCCCTGGGGCTGGGGGCTGGCTACACCTTC

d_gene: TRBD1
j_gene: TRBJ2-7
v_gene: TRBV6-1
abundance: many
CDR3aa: CASRPRTRGTGFYEQYF
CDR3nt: TGTGCCAGCAGACCAAGAACGAGGGGGACAGGGTTTTACGAGCAGTACTTC

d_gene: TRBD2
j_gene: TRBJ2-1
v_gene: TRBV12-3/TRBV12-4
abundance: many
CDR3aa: CASSLYTGLAGGREFF
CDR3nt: TGTGCCAGCAGTTTATATACGGGACTAGCGGGAGGGAGGGAGTTCTTC

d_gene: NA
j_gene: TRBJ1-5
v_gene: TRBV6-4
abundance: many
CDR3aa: CASSKAGNQPQHF
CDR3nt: TGTGCCAGCAGTAAGGCCGGCAATCAGCCCCAGCATTTT

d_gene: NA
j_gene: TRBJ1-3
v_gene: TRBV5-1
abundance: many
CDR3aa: CASSLEGFSGNTIYF
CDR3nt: TGCGCCAGCAGCTTAGAAGGTTTTTCTGGAAACACCATATATTTT

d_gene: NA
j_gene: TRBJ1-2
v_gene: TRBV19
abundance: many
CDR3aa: CASSSTGFHGYTF
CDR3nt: TGTGCCAGTAGTTCGACAGGTTTTCATGGCTACACCTTC

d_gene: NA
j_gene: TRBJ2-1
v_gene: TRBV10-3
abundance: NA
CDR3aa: CAISTWRDAISYNEQFF
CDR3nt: TGTGCCATCAGCACGTGGCGGGACGCAATCTCCTACAATGAGCAGTTCTTC

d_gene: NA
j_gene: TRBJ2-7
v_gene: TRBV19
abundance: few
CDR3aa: CASSIAGEVSEQYF
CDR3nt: TGTGCCAGTAGTATAGCGGGAGAGGTAAGCGAGCAGTACTTC

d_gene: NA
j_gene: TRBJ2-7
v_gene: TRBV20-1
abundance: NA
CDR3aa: CSARDPVSYEQYF
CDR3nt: TGCAGTGCTAGAGATCCGGTCTCCTACGAGCAGTACTTC

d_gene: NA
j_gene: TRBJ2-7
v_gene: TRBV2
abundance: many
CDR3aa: CASSPGHEQYF
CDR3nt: TGTGCCAGCAGTCCGGGGCACGAGCAGTACTTC

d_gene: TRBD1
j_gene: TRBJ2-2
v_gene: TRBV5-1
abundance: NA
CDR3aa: CASSFRQGQVNTGELFF
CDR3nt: TGCGCCAGCAGCTTTCGCCAGGGACAGGTGAACACCGGGGAGCTGTTTTTT

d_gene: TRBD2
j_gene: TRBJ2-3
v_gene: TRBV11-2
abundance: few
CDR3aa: CASSLQAGVVTNTQYF
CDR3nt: TGTGCCAGCAGCCTCCAAGCGGGAGTGGTCACAAATACGCAGTATTTT

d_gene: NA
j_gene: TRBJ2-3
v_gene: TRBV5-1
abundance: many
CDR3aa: CASKGDAGGTQYF
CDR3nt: TGCGCCAGCAAGGGGGATGCTGGAGGTACGCAGTATTTT

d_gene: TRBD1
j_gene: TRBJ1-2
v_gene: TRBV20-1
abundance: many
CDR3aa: CSALRTGLAGYTF
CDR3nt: TGCAGTGCTCTAAGGACAGGGCTGGCCGGCTACACCTTC

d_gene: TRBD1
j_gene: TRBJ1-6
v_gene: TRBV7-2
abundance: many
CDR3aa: CASSPYRQGGSYNSPLHF
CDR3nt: TGTGCCAGCAGCCCGTACCGACAGGGGGGATCCTATAATTCACCCCTCCACTTT

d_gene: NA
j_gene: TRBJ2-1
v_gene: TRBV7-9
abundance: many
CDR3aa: CASSYRDQLNEQFF
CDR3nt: TGTGCCAGCAGCTATAGAGACCAGTTGAATGAGCAGTTCTTC

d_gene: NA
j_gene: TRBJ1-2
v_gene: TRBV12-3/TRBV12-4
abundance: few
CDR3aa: CASSSVWLRAGYTF
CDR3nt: TGTGCCAGCAGTTCTGTCTGGTTGAGGGCTGGCTACACCTTT

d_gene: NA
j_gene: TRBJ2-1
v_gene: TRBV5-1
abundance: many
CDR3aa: CASSPDEAREYNEQFF
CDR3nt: TGCGCCAGCAGCCCTGATGAGGCTAGAGAGTACAATGAGCAGTTCTTC

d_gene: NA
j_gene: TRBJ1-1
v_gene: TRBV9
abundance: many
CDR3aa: CASSRQRMNTEAFF
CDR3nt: TGTGCCAGCAGCAGACAGAGAATGAACACTGAAGCTTTCTTT

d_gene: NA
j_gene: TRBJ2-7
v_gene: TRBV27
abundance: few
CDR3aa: CASRGANSYEQYF
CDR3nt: TGTGCCAGCAGGGGGGCAAACTCCTACGAGCAGTACTTC

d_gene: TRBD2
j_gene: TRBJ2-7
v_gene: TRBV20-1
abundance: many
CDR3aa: CSATLAGLGYEQYF
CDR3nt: TGCAGTGCTACACTAGCGGGACTAGGGTACGAGCAGTACTTC

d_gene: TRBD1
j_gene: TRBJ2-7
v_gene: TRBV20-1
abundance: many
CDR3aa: CSARDIGQGISYEQYF
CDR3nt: TGCAGTGCTAGAGATATAGGACAGGGCATCTCCTACGAGCAGTACTTC

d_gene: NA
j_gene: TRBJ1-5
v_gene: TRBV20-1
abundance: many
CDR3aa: CSAGTSDQPQHF
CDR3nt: TGCAGTGCTGGGACATCCGATCAGCCCCAGCATTTT

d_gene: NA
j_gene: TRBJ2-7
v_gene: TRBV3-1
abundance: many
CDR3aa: CASSVRLPVYEQYF
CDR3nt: TGTGCCAGCAGCGTACGCCTCCCCGTCTACGAGCAGTACTTC

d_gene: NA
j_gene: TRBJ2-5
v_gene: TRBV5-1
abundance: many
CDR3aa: CASSLSGTYQETQYF
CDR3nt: TGCGCCAGCAGCTTGTCGGGAACATACCAAGAGACCCAGTACTTC

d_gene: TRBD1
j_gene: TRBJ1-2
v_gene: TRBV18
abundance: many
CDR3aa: CASSPQGQGALGYTF
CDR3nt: TGTGCCAGCTCACCGCAAGGACAGGGGGCGCTTGGCTACACCTTC

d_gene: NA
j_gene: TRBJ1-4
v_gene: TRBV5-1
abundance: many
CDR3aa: CASSKGGANEKLFF
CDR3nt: TGCGCCAGCAGTAAGGGGGGGGCTAATGAAAAACTGTTTTTT

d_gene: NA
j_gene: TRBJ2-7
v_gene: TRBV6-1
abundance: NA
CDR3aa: CAGSEEVWSVGCYEQYF
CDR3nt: TGTGCCGGCAGTGAAGAGGTCTGGAGCGTGGGCTGCTACGAGCAGTACTTC